This T cell receptor (beta chain) was retrieved from a study of T cells in Graves' hyperthyroidism and ophthalmopathy. Study findings and constraints: Blood also carried most thyroid clonotypes expanded above 0.001.

The investigators amplified TCR beta CDR3 regions from RNA transcripts. The HTBI primer set drove a first-round RT-PCR of the TCR CDR3. MiXCR, run by TCRdb on the multiplex PCR reads, gives a single entry per CDR3 protein. The top ten hold 3.7% of the sample, which has some 350,000 distinct CDR3 sequences, approximately 19% seen once. It was considered stable Graves' hyperthyroidism when ophthalmopathy did not progress within 18 months. In the case of this clonotype: Its antigen remains unidentified.

Germline CDR1 WSHSY, CDR2 SAAADI. The ends lost 6 bases at V and 5 bases at J; junction bases unmatched: 6. The CDR3 extends over 14 amino acids. The clonotype was recovered from a woman in her late teens or twenties with Graves' hyperthyroidism. The gene calls are TRBV10-2 and TRBJ2-5; 10 bases line up with TRBD2. Sequences were obtained from blood. In DNA form, the CDR3 reads TGCGCCAGCAGAGCGGGGGGGGATGTGGAGACCCAGTACTTC. This translates into CASRAGGDVETQYF.